The present entry profiles one T cell receptor beta chain with its context. The antigen is undetermined. Per donor, one heparinised blood draw averaged around 120 mL. This sample was included in a study of beta chain features in type 1 diabetes. Study-wide points: All four CD4+ subsets from Type 1 diabetes patients carried moderately but significantly shorter TCRB CDR3s. The VDJ junctions of type 1 diabetes patients carried fewer insertions and more deletions.

Per germline, CDR1 SGHTA and CDR2 FQGNSA. V shed 5 bases, J shed 7 bases, and the junction held 4 bases outside the gene matches. This CDR3 comprises 14 residues. Investigators reverse transcribed all isolated RNA, so they sequenced expressed TCRB transcripts. Naive, central memory and regulatory T cell samples averaged about 4 million immunoSEQ reads each. Generated by immunoSEQ multiplex PCR, the TCRdb table keeps only in-frame clones and is missing some. The sample has fewer than 400,000 clones, about a tenth seen once. The chain recombines TRBV7-2 with TRBJ1-6; 8 bases map to TRBD1. The receptor's source is a man aged 25-40 years with type 1 diabetes. The source material was central memory CD4+ T cells from blood. CDR3 bases: TGTGCCAGCAGCCTGGGACAGGAAAATTCACCCCTCCACTTT. Its translation: CASSLGQENSPLHF.